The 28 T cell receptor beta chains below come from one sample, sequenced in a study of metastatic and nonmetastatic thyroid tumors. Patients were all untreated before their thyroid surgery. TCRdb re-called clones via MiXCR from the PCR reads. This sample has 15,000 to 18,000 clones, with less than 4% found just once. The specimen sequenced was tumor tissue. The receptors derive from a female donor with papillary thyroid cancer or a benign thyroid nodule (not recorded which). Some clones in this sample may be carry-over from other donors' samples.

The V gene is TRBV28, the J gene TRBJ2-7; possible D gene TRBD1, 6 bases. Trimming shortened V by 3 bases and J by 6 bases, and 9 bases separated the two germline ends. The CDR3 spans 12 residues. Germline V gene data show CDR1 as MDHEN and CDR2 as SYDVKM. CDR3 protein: CASSFGRGEQYF. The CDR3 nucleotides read TGTGCCAGCAGTTTCGGCAGGGGCGAGCAGTACTTC. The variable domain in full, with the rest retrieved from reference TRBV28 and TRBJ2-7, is DVKVTQSSRYLVKRTGEKVFLECVQDMDHENMFWYRQDPGLGLRLIYFSYDVKMKEKGDIPEGYSVSREKKERFSLILESASTNQTSMYLCASSFGRGEQYFGPGTRLTVT.

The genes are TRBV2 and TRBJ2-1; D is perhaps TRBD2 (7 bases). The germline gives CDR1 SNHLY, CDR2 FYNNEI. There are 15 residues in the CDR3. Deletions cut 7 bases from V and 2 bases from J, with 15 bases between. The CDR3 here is CASNFGGGTYNEQFF. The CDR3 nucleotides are TGTGCCAGCAATTTCGGCGGGGGCACCTACAATGAGCAGTTCTTC.

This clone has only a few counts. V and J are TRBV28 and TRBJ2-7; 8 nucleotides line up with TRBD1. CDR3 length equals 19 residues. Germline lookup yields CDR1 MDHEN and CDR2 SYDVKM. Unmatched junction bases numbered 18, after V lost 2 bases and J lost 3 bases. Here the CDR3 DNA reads TGTGCCAGCAGTTTAATACTCAGGGGGACAGGCATCCTCAACTACGAGCAGTACTTC. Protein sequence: CASSLILRGTGILNYEQYF.

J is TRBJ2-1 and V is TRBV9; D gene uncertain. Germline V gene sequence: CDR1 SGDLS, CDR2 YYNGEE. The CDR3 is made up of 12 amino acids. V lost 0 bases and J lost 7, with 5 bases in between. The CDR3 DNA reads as TGTGCCAGCAGCGTAGGGGCAAATGAGCAGTTCTTC. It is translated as CASSVGANEQFF. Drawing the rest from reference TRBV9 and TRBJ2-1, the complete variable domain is DSGVTQTPKHLITATGQRVTLRCSPRSGDLSVYWYQQSLDQGLQFLIQYYNGEERAKGNILERFSAQQFPDLHSELNLSSLELGDSALYFCASSVGANEQFFGPGTRLTVL.

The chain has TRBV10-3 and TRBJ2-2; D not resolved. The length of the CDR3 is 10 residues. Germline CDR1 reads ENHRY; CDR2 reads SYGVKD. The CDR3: CAPETGELFF. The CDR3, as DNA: TGTGCGCCTGAGACCGGGGAGCTGTTTTTT.

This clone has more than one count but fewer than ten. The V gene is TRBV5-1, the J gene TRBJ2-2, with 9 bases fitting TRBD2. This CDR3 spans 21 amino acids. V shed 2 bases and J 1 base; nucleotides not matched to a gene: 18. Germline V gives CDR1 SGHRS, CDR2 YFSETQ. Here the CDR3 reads CASSLGYLTSGKTLNTGELFF. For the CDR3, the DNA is TGCGCCAGCAGCTTAGGATACTTGACTAGCGGCAAAACATTGAACACCGGGGAGCTGTTTTTT.

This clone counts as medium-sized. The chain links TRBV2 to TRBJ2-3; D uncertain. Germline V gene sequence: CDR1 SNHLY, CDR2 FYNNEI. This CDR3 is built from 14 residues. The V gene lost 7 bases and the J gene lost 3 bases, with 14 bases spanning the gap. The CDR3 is CASTPTFSTDTQYF. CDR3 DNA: TGTGCCAGCACCCCCACTTTCTCGACAGATACGCAGTATTTT.

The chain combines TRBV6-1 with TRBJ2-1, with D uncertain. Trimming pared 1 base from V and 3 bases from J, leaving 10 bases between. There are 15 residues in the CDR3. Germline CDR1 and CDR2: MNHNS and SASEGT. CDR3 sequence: CASSEGWRNYNEQFF. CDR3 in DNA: TGTGCCAGCAGTGAAGGGTGGCGTAACTACAATGAGCAGTTCTTC.

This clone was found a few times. CDR3 DNA sequence: TGTGCCTCAGCATCAGGACAGGTGACCCCCGGGGAGCTGTTTTTT. It is translated as CASASGQVTPGELFF. The rearrangement joins TRBV2 to TRBJ2-2; 7 bases line up with TRBD1. This CDR3 region has 15 residues. Germline assignment: CDR1 SNHLY and CDR2 FYNNEI. V was clipped by 11 bases and J by 6 bases; unmatched bases: 15.

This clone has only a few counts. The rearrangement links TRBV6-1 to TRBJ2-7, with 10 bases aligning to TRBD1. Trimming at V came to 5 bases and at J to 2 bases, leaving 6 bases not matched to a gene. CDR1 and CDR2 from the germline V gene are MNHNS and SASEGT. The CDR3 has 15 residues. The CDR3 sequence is CASSPGTGAPYEQYF. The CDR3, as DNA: TGTGCCAGCAGTCCCGGGACAGGGGCCCCCTACGAGCAGTACTTC.

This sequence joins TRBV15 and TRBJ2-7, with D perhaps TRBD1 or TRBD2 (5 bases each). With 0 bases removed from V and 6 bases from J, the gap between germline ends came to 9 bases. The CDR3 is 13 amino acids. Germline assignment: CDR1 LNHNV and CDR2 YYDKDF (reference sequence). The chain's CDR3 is CATSRDDGTEQYF. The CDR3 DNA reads TGTGCCACCAGCAGAGATGACGGGACCGAGCAGTACTTC.

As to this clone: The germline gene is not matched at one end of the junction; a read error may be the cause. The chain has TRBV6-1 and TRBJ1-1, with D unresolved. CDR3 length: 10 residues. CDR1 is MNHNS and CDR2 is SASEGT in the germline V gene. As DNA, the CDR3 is TGTGCCAGCAGTGAGGGGAGGCGGATCTTT. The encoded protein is CASSEGRRIF.

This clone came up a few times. CDR3 bases: TGTGCCAGCAGTGAAATAAGCGGGAGTACGAATGAGCAGTTCTTC. Its translation: CASSEISGSTNEQFF. The gene calls are TRBV6-1 and TRBJ2-1, with TRBD2 matching 8 bases. The CDR3 contains 15 residues. Germline CDR1 reads MNHNS; CDR2 reads SASEGT. V was pared by 2 bases and J by 7 bases, with 7 bases of the junction left unmatched.

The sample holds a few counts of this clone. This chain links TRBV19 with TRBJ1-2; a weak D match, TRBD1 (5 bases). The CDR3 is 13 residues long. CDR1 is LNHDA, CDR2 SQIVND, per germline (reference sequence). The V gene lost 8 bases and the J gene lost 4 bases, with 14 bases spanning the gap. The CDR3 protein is CASGDAGSYGYTF. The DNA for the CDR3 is TGTGCCAGTGGGGACGCCGGGAGCTATGGCTACACCTTC.

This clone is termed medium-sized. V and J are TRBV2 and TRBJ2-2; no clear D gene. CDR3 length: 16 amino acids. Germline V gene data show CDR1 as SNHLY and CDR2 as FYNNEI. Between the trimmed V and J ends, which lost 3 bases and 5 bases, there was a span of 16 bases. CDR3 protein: CASSESGYKSTGELFF. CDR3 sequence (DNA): TGTGCCAGCAGTGAGAGTGGGTACAAGTCGACCGGGGAGCTGTTTTTT. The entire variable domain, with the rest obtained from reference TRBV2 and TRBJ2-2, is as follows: EPEVTQTPSHQVTQMGQEVILRCVPISNHLYFYWYRQILGQKVEFLVSFYNNEISEKSEIFDDQFSVERPDGSNFTLKIRSTKLEDSAMYFCASSESGYKSTGELFFGEGSRLTVL.

The CDR3 nucleotides read TGTGCCAGCAGCGACCAACCGGGACAGGGGGCCTACGAGCAGTACTTC. This encodes CASSDQPGQGAYEQYF. This chain links TRBV6-1 with TRBJ2-7; 11 bases agree with TRBD1. Germline V gene lookup returns CDR1 MNHNS and CDR2 SASEGT. The ends lost 6 bases at V and 2 bases at J; junction bases unmatched: 9. This CDR3 contains 16 residues.

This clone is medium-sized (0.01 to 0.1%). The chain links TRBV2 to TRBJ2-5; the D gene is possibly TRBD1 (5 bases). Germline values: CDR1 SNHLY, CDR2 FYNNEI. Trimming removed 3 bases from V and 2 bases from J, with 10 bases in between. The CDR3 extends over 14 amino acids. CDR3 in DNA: TGTGCCAGCAGTGATCGGAACAGGCAAGAGACCCAGTACTTC. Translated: CASSDRNRQETQYF.

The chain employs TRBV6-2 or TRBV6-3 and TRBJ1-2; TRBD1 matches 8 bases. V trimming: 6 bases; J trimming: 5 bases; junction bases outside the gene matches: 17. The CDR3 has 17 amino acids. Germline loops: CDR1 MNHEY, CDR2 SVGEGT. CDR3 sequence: CASSSSGQGGMGYGYTF. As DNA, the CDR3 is TGTGCCAGCAGCTCCTCCGGACAGGGTGGGATGGGGTATGGCTACACCTTC.

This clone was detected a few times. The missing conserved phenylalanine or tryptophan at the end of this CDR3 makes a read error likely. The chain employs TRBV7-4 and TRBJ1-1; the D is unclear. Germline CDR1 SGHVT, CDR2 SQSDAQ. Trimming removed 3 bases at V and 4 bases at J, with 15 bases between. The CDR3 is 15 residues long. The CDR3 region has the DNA TGTGCCAGCAGCTTGGGCCCCGACATGGGCACTGAAGCTTTCCTT. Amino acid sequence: CASSLGPDMGTEAFL.

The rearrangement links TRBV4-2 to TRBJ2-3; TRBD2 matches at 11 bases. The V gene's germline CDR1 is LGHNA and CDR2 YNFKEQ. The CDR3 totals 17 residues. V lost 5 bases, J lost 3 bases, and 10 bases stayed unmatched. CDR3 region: CASSAIVAGGPTDTQYF. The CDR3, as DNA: TGTGCCAGCAGCGCCATAGTAGCGGGGGGGCCTACAGATACGCAGTATTTT.

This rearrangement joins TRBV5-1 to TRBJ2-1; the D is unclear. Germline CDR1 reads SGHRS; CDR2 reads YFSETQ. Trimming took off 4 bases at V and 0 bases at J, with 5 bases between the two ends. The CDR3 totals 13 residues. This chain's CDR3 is CASSAGSYNEQFF. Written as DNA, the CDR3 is TGCGCCAGCAGCGCTGGCTCCTACAATGAGCAGTTCTTC. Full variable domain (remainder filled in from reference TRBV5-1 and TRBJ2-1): KAGVTQTPRYLIKTRGQQVTLSCSPISGHRSVSWYQQTPGQGLQFLFEYFSETQRNKGNFPGRFSGRQFSNSRSEMNVSTLELGDSALYLCASSAGSYNEQFFGPGTRLTVL.

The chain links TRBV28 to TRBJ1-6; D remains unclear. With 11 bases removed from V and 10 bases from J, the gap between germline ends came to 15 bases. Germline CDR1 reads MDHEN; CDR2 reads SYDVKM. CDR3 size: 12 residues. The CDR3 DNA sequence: TGTGCCGGAGGGCCCGCCGAATCACCCCTCCACTTT. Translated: CAGGPAESPLHF.

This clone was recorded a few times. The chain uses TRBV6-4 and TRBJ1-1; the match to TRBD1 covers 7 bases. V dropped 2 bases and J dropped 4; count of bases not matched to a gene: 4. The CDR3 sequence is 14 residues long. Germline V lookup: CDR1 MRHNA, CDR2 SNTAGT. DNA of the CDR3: TGTGCCAGCAGTGACGGACAGGAGGGCACTGAAGCTTTCTTT. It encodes CASSDGQEGTEAFF.

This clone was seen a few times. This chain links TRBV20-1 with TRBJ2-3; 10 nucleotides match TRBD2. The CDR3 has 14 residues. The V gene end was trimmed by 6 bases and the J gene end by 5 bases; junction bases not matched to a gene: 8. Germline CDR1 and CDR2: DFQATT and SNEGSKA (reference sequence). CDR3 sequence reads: CSAQLAGVRDTQYF. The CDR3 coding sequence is TGCAGTGCCCAGCTAGCGGGAGTTCGAGATACGCAGTATTTT.

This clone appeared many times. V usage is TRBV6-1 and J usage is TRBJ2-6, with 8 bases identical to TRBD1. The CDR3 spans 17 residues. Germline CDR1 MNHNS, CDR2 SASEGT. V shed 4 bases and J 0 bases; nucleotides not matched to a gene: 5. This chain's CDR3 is CASSGQGPISGANVLTF. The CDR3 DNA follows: TGTGCCAGCAGTGGACAGGGGCCTATCTCTGGGGCCAACGTCCTGACTTTC.

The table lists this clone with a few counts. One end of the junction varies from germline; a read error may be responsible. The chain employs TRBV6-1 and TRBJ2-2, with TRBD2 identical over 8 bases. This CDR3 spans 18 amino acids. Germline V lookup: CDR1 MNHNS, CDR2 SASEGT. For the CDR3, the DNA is TGTTCCAGCAGTACCGGGGATAGCGGGGCGGTGGGCACCGGGGAGCTGTTTTTT. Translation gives CSSSTGDSGAVGTGELFF.

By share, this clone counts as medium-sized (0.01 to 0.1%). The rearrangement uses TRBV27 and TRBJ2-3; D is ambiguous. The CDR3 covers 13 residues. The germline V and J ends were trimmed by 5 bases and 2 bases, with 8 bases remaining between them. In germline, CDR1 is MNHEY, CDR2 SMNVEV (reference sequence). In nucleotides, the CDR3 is TGTGCCAGCAGTCTGGCCCACACAGATACGCAGTATTTT. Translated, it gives CASSLAHTDTQYF.

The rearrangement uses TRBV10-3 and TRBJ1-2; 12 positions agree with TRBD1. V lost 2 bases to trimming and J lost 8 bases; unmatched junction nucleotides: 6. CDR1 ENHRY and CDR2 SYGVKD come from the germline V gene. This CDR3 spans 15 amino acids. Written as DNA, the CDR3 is TGTGCCATCAGTGAGAGACCGGGACAGGGGGCAGGCTACACCTTC. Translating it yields CAISERPGQGAGYTF.